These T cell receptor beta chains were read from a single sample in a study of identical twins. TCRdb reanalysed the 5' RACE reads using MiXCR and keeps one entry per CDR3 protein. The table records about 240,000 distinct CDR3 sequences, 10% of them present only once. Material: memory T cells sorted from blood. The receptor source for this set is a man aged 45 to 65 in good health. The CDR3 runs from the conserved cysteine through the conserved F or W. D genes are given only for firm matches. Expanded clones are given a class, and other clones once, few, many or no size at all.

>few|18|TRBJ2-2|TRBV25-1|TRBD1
CASSAKGWTGGHTGELFF
TGTGCCAGCAGTGCAAAGGGATGGACAGGGGGACACACCGGGGAGCTGTTTTTT
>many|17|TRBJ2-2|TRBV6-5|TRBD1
CASSYGTGVGYTGELFF
TGTGCCAGCAGTTACGGGACAGGGGTAGGGTACACCGGGGAGCTGTTTTTT
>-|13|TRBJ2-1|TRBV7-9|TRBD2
CASQPGGDNEQFF
TGTGCCAGCCAACCCGGGGGGGACAATGAGCAGTTCTTC
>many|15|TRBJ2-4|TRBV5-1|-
CASSPATTQKNIQYF
TGCGCCAGCAGCCCTGCCACGACACAGAAAAACATTCAGTACTTC
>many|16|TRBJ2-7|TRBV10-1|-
CASSEGSFSYSYEQYF
TGCGCCAGCAGTGAGGGGTCGTTTTCCTACTCCTACGAGCAGTACTTC
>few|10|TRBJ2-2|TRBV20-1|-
CSGRTGELFF
TGCAGTGGACGGACCGGGGAGCTGTTTTTT
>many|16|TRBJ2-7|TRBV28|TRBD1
CASSYYSRGRDYEQYF
TGTGCCAGCAGTTACTATTCCAGGGGGCGCGACTACGAGCAGTACTTC
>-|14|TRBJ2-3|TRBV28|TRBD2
CASNELAGGDTQYF
TGTGCCAGCAACGAACTAGCGGGAGGGGATACGCAGTATTTT
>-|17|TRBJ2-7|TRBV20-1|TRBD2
CSARDLTSGHLSYEQYF
TGCAGTGCTAGAGATCTAACTAGCGGGCACCTCTCCTACGAGCAGTACTTC
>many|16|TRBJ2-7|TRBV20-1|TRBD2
CSAETPGGGRIYEQYF
TGCAGTGCGGAGACCCCCGGTGGCGGGAGGATTTACGAGCAGTACTTC
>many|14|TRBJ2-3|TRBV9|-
CASSAERLTDTQYF
TGTGCCAGCAGCGCTGAGCGGTTGACAGATACGCAGTATTTT
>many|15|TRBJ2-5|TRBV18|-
CASKRLVGTKETQYF
TGTGCCAGCAAACGACTAGTCGGGACAAAAGAGACCCAGTACTTC
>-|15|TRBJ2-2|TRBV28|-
CASSLQGFGTGELFF
TGTGCCAGCAGCCTACAGGGTTTCGGCACCGGGGAGCTGTTTTTT
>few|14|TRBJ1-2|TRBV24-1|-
CATSDSLTGYGYTF
TGTGCCACCAGTGATTCTTTGACAGGATATGGCTACACCTTC
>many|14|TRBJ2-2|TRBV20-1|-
CSARYRDLAGELFF
TGCAGTGCTAGATATCGGGATCTCGCCGGGGAGCTGTTTTTT
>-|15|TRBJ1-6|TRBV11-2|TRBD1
CASSLRTGNLSPLHF
TGTGCCAGCAGCCTAAGGACAGGGAACCTATCACCCCTCCACTTT
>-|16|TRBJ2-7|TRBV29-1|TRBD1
CRVVGATGEFSYEQYF
TGCAGGGTTGTGGGAGCGACAGGGGAATTCTCCTACGAGCAGTACTTC
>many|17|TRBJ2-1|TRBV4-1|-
CASSQADLLGSYNEQFF
TGCGCCAGCAGCCAAGCGGATTTATTAGGGTCCTACAATGAGCAGTTCTTC